Sequencing of this T cell receptor (beta chain) was carried out in a study of T cells and Merkel cell carcinoma outcomes. Study-wide findings and caveats: Repertoire plus T-cell density reportedly predicted Merkel cell carcinoma outcomes.

The CDR3 sequence is 15 residues long. V lost 1 base, J lost 7 bases, and 14 bases lay in between. Germline assignment: CDR1 MGHRA and CDR2 YSYEKL. On this clone: Its specificity is unknown.

Clones were read by immunoSEQ multiplex PCR, and TCRdb kept only the in-frame ones, dropping some. The data hold 9,500 to 15,000 clones, with 95% to 96% observed a single time. The sequence came from a human donor with Merkel cell carcinoma. The V gene is TRBV4-1, the J gene TRBJ2-1; TRBD2 might be the D (6 bases). Material: tumor tissue from Merkel cell carcinoma. The CDR3, as DNA: TGCGCCAGCAGCCAAGCGTCTAGCGATCTAAATGAGCAGTTCTTC. Translating gives CASSQASSDLNEQFF.